The next 23 T cell receptor beta chains were all read from a single sample in a study of identical twins. TCRdb independently ran MiXCR on the 5' RACE reads; one entry per CDR3 protein. Among around 680,000 distinct CDR3 sequences listed, approximately 9% were seen once. The sample was also reused in another study, on yellow fever vaccine responses in identical twins.

Sequences were obtained from PBMCs. Receptors were obtained from a woman between 18 and 30 years old in good health.

The chain recombines TRBV27 with TRBJ2-2; D may be TRBD1 (5 bases). The CDR3 is made up of 19 amino acids. Germline V gene lookup returns CDR1 MNHEY and CDR2 SMNVEV (reference sequence). V lost 2 bases and J 1 base, leaving 20 bases between the germline ends. CDR3 coding DNA: TGTGCCAGCAGTTTAAGGGGCCCATGGGCAGGGCTGAACACCGGGGAGCTGTTTTTT. This gives the protein CASSLRGPWAGLNTGELFF.

The chain carries TRBV20-1 and TRBJ2-7; tentatively, D is TRBD2 (6 bases). Germline V gene sequence: CDR1 DFQATT, CDR2 SNEGSKA (reference sequence). Trimming took 7 bases from V and 1 from J, leaving 17 bases between them. There are 14 residues in the CDR3. In DNA form, the CDR3 reads TGCAGTGAAACCAGGTTCGGGGGATCCTACGAGCAGTACTTC. This encodes CSETRFGGSYEQYF.

This clonotype was observed many times. The CDR3 nucleotides read TGTGCCACCAGTGATTTCCTCGGACTAGGCTCCCTCAATGAGCAGTTCTTC. Amino acid sequence: CATSDFLGLGSLNEQFF. The chain has TRBV24-1 and TRBJ2-1; 7 bases line up with TRBD2. The CDR3 totals 17 residues. Germline CDR1 is KGHDR and CDR2 is SFDVKD. Trimming removed 1 base from V and 6 bases from J; junction bases left unmatched: 11.

This chain links TRBV9 with TRBJ2-7; the D gene is possibly TRBD1 (7 bases). Per germline, CDR1 SGDLS and CDR2 YYNGEE. The CDR3 spans 15 residues. The ends were cut back, 2 bases at V and 2 bases at J, with 14 bases in the middle. The CDR3 nucleotides are TGTGCCAGCAGCGTTACAGGCGGGACAGCCTACGAGCAGTACTTC. Amino acids: CASSVTGGTAYEQYF.

This clonotype was found a few times. The rearrangement uses TRBV25-1 and TRBJ1-2; 7 bases fit TRBD1. The CDR3 consists of 15 residues. Germline V CDR1 and CDR2: MGHDK, SYGVNS. V shed 4 bases and J 3 bases; nucleotides not matched to a gene: 8. This chain's CDR3 is CASSGYRGRDYGYTF. Written as DNA, the CDR3 is TGTGCCAGCAGTGGATACAGGGGTAGAGACTATGGCTACACCTTC.

This clonotype was detected many times. J is TRBJ2-2 and V is TRBV5-5; possible D gene TRBD1, 5 bases. Germline CDR1 is SGHKS and CDR2 is YYEKEE (reference sequence). CDR3 size: 15 residues. Trimming removed 3 bases at V and 1 base at J, with 10 bases between. The CDR3 region is CASSSLGQNTGELFF. CDR3 coding DNA: TGTGCCAGCAGCTCTCTTGGACAGAACACCGGGGAGCTGTTTTTT.

V gene TRBV11-1 combines with J gene TRBJ2-6; D is undetermined. The CDR3 totals 17 residues. The V end was cut by 0 bases, the J end by 0 bases, with 9 bases between. CDR1 is SGHAT and CDR2 is FQDESV in the germline V gene (reference sequence). The CDR3: CASSLALKNSGANVLTF. CDR3 bases: TGTGCCAGCAGCTTAGCCCTCAAAAACTCTGGGGCCAACGTCCTGACTTTC.

This clonotype was seen more than once but under ten times. The rearrangement uses TRBV24-1 and TRBJ2-1; tentative D call: TRBD2 (6 bases). V was pared by 4 bases and J by 8 bases, with 11 bases between. Germline loops: CDR1 KGHDR, CDR2 SFDVKD. This CDR3 has 13 residues. CDR3 sequence (DNA): TGTGCCACCAGTGACCCGGGACTCTATGAGCAGTTCTTC. Amino acid sequence: CATSDPGLYEQFF.

The chain joins TRBV19 to TRBJ1-4, with D unresolved. The CDR3 totals 14 residues. V dropped 7 bases and J dropped 0 bases, with 9 bases sitting between them. In germline, CDR1 is LNHDA, CDR2 SQIVND (reference sequence). CDR3 DNA: TGTGCCAGTAAAGGAATTGCAACTAATGAAAAACTGTTTTTT. It translates to CASKGIATNEKLFF.

This clonotype was counted a few times. V gene TRBV5-1 combines with J gene TRBJ2-1; 13 bases are a match to TRBD2. CDR1 SGHRS and CDR2 YFSETQ come from the germline V gene. The CDR3 covers 17 residues. V lost 4 bases, J lost 5 bases, and 9 bases stayed unmatched. Here the CDR3 reads CASSPRTSGRPNNEQFF. For the CDR3, the DNA is TGCGCCAGCAGCCCAAGGACTAGCGGGAGACCAAACAATGAGCAGTTCTTC.

This clonotype turned up a few times. This chain joins TRBV20-1 and TRBJ2-5; 7 bases fit TRBD1. The CDR3 covers 14 residues. V was pared by 3 bases and J by 4 bases, with 8 bases of the junction left unmatched. Germline values: CDR1 DFQATT, CDR2 SNEGSKA (reference sequence). In DNA, the CDR3 is TGCAGTGCTAGGGGAGCGGACAGGAGAGAGACCCAGTACTTC. This gives the protein CSARGADRRETQYF.

This clonotype occurred many times. The chain couples TRBV2 to TRBJ1-5; TRBD1 matches 10 bases. Losses at the gene ends were 8 bases for V and 2 bases for J; bases not matched to a gene: 3. Per the germline V gene, CDR1 is SNHLY and CDR2 is FYNNEI. The CDR3 length is 14 residues. The CDR3 DNA reads as TGTGCCAGCGGGGACAGGGGCGGCAATCAGCCCCAGCATTTT. Its translation is CASGDRGGNQPQHF.

This clonotype has a handful of counts. The chain combines TRBV20-1 with TRBJ2-7, with 7 bases fitting TRBD1. Germline CDR1 reads DFQATT; CDR2 reads SNEGSKA (reference sequence). The trim removed 4 bases at V and 4 bases at J, leaving 7 bases unmatched. The CDR3 contains 13 residues. As DNA, the CDR3 is TGCAGTGCTACCGGGACAGAAGCATACGAGCAGTACTTC. Protein product: CSATGTEAYEQYF.

This clonotype was counted between two and nine times. The rearrangement joins TRBV4-1 to TRBJ2-1; 9 bases map to TRBD2. Germline V lookup: CDR1 MGHRA, CDR2 YSYEKL. V lost 1 base and J lost 2; bases outside the gene matches: 6. This CDR3 region has 17 residues. DNA of the CDR3: TGCGCCAGCAGCCAAGTGTTATCTAGCGGGACCTACAATGAGCAGTTCTTC. This gives the protein CASSQVLSSGTYNEQFF.

This clonotype was seen at least ten times. The chain recombines TRBV7-9 with TRBJ2-2, with D possibly being TRBD2 (6 bases). The CDR3 length is 16 residues. V was shortened by 5 bases and J by 2 bases, with 15 bases between the two germline ends. The germline V gene has CDR1 SEHNR and CDR2 FQNEAQ (reference sequence). The CDR3: CASSRPGLTNTGELFF. CDR3 bases: TGTGCCAGCAGCCGACCGGGACTGACAAACACCGGGGAGCTGTTTTTT.

This clonotype was picked up a small number of times. V gene TRBV11-2 combines with J gene TRBJ2-3; D remains ambiguous. Trimming took off 3 bases at V and 2 bases at J, with 21 bases between the two ends. Germline lookup yields CDR1 SGHAT and CDR2 FQNNGV. The CDR3 totals 18 residues. CDR3 sequence (DNA): TGTGCCAGCAGCTTCCCTACTGGGAACGACTGGGACACAGATACGCAGTATTTT. As protein: CASSFPTGNDWDTDTQYF.

The sample holds a few counts of this clonotype. The chain couples TRBV20-1 to TRBJ2-3; D is uncertain. V lost 3 bases and J lost 4, with 8 bases in between. The germline gives CDR1 DFQATT, CDR2 SNEGSKA (reference sequence). The length of the CDR3 is 12 residues. CDR3 DNA sequence: TGCAGTGCTAGTCTCAGCTCAGATACGCAGTATTTT. It codes for CSASLSSDTQYF.

This clonotype was detected ten times or more. The CDR3 is CSAPGVASHEQYF. The CDR3 bases are TGCAGTGCCCCCGGGGTGGCATCCCACGAGCAGTACTTC. The chain recombines TRBV20-1 with TRBJ2-7; the D gene is possibly TRBD2 (5 bases). CDR1 is DFQATT, CDR2 SNEGSKA, per germline (reference sequence). The germline V and J ends were trimmed by 6 bases and 5 bases, with 17 bases remaining between them. This CDR3 spans 13 amino acids.

A few counts support this clonotype. The chain recombines TRBV7-9 with TRBJ2-5; TRBD2 matches 7 bases. Germline trimming cut 5 bases from V and 2 bases from J; bases unmatched to any gene: 14. The CDR3 extends over 17 amino acids. The germline V gene has CDR1 SEHNR and CDR2 FQNEAQ (reference sequence). CDR3 sequence (DNA): TGTGCCAGCAGCCTGGGGACTACCGCAATAAATCAAGAGACCCAGTACTTC. Translation: CASSLGTTAINQETQYF.

The chain carries TRBV4-3 and TRBJ2-7; D call uncertain. V lost 0 bases and J 2 bases, leaving 8 bases between the germline ends. Germline V lookup: CDR1 LGHNA, CDR2 YSLEER. The CDR3 length is 14 residues. The CDR3 DNA reads TGCGCCAGCAGCCAAGATTGGGAAACCTACGAGCAGTACTTC. Residues: CASSQDWETYEQYF.

This clonotype was counted only a few times. V gene TRBV27 combines with J gene TRBJ2-1; TRBD2 matches 8 bases. Germline V gene sequence: CDR1 MNHEY, CDR2 SMNVEV (reference sequence). There are 16 residues in the CDR3. Trimming cost V 5 bases and J 7 bases; bases outside gene matches: 13. The DNA of the CDR3 is TGTGCCAGCAGTCCTTCGGCGGGAGGTTTCCCGAATGAGCAGTTCTTC. Its protein is CASSPSAGGFPNEQFF.

CDR3 sequence (DNA): TGTGCCAGCAGTTTGGGCGGGCCCCCCTCCGGCAGTGAGCAGTTCTTC. This codes for CASSLGGPPSGSEQFF. The chain is built from TRBV12-3 or TRBV12-4 and TRBJ2-1; D might be TRBD2 (5 bases). V lost 3 bases and J 9 bases, leaving 21 bases between the germline ends. The CDR3 runs to 16 residues.

This clonotype was seen repeatedly, ten times or more. CDR3 amino acids: CASSQDFREGRNNEQFF. The CDR3 DNA sequence: TGTGCCAGCAGCCAAGATTTTCGGGAGGGCCGAAACAATGAGCAGTTCTTC. The J gene is TRBJ2-1, the V gene TRBV3-1; TRBD2 matches at 8 bases. Looked up from germline, CDR1 is LGHDT and CDR2 is YNNKEL (reference sequence). The CDR3 extends over 17 amino acids. V was pared by 0 bases and J by 5 bases, with 9 bases of the junction left unmatched.